This is a list of T cell receptor beta chains from one sample in a study of cytomegalovirus exposure and HLA in healthy donors. Clones were sequenced by immunoSEQ multiplex PCR, and TCRdb holds only the in-frame ones, with some missing. The table has roughly 90,000 clones, 85% seen once. Sequenced: PBMCs. The receptors come from a man aged 18 to 30 in good health and CMV-seropositive. The CDR3 runs from the conserved cysteine through the conserved F or W. D genes are given only for firm matches. Part of the rows lack a size; the others show once, few, many or a class for expanded clones.

D gene	J gene	clone size	CDR3 length	V gene	CDR3 protein	CDR3 DNA
TRBD1	TRBJ1-2	few	17	TRBV5-6	CASSQPRWQGADYGYTF	TGTGCCAGCAGCCAACCAAGGTGGCAGGGGGCTGACTATGGCTACACCTTC
TRBD1	TRBJ1-4	-	14	TRBV7-8	CASSSGGGEEKLFF	TGTGCCAGCAGCTCAGGGGGCGGGGAGGAAAAACTGTTTTTT
-	TRBJ1-1	-	15	TRBV5-1	CASSLAGSGNTEAFF	TGCGCCAGCAGCTTGGCAGGGTCCGGGAACACTGAAGCTTTCTTT
TRBD1	TRBJ1-2	-	13	TRBV29-1	CSVTTTGLEGYTF	TGCAGCGTTACCACGACAGGGTTGGAAGGCTACACCTTC
TRBD2	TRBJ2-7	-	15	TRBV6-1	CASSDPGTSSYEQYF	TGTGCCAGCAGTGACCCCGGGACTAGCTCCTACGAGCAGTACTTC
-	TRBJ2-7	few	13	TRBV7-9	CASSLGETYEQYF	TGTGCCAGCAGCTTAGGGGAGACCTACGAGCAGTACTTC
TRBD1	TRBJ1-1	-	14	TRBV28	CASSLQGARTEAFF	TGTGCCAGCAGTTTACAGGGGGCGCGGACTGAAGCTTTCTTT
-	TRBJ2-1	-	17	TRBV27	CASRKDLGLARGNEQFF	TGTGCCAGCCGCAAGGACCTCGGGCTAGCGAGGGGTAATGAGCAGTTCTTC
-	TRBJ2-7	-	15	TRBV5-1	CASSLDRDSFYEQYF	TGCGCCAGCAGCTTGGACCGGGACTCCTTCTACGAGCAGTACTTC
TRBD2	TRBJ2-1	-	16	TRBV5-1	CASSLAWTSGMDEQFF	TGCGCCAGCAGCTTGGCCTGGACTAGCGGGATGGATGAGCAGTTCTTC
TRBD1	TRBJ1-2	-	16	TRBV4-1	CASSQRGTGVRYGYTF	TGCGCCAGCAGCCAAAGGGGGACAGGGGTGCGCTATGGCTACACCTTC
-	TRBJ1-4	-	14	TRBV9	CASSERGVAEKLFF	TGTGCCAGCAGCGAGCGGGGTGTCGCCGAAAAACTGTTTTTT
-	TRBJ1-4	-	15	TRBV5-5	CASSLRLGSNEKLFF	TGTGCCAGCAGCTTGAGACTTGGGTCTAATGAAAAACTGTTTTTT
-	TRBJ2-7	-	13	TRBV5-4	CASSAGLYREQYF	TGTGCCAGCAGCGCCGGACTTTACCGCGAGCAGTACTTC
-	TRBJ1-2	-	13	TRBV6-5	CASSYSEGTGYTF	TGTGCCAGCAGTTACTCAGAGGGTACTGGCTACACCTTC
TRBD2	TRBJ2-3	-	16	TRBV19	CASSIALAGNTDTQYF	TGTGCCAGTAGTATCGCACTAGCGGGAAACACAGATACGCAGTATTTT
TRBD1	TRBJ1-5	-	17	TRBV28	CASSLAGGAWSNQPQHF	TGTGCCAGCAGTTTGGCAGGGGGCGCTTGGAGCAATCAGCCCCAGCATTTT
TRBD1	TRBJ1-1	-	14	TRBV4-1	CASRIGQGNTEAFF	TGCGCCAGCAGGATAGGACAGGGGAACACTGAAGCTTTCTTT
-	TRBJ2-2	-	15	TRBV5-1	CASSLGQSNTGELFF	TGCGCCAGCAGCTTGGGACAGTCGAACACCGGGGAGCTGTTTTTT
-	TRBJ2-2	-	17	TRBV27	CASSPRRRGADTGELFF	TGTGCCAGCAGTCCGCGAAGGAGGGGTGCGGACACCGGGGAGCTGTTTTTT
-	TRBJ1-1	-	12	TRBV27	CASSGGNTEAFF	TGTGCCAGCAGTGGCGGGAACACTGAAGCTTTCTTT
-	TRBJ1-4	-	14	TRBV7-9	CASSLRDTDEKLFF	TGTGCCAGCAGTCTCCGGGACACAGATGAAAAACTGTTTTTT
-	TRBJ2-5	-	14	TRBV5-1	CASRAGFGQETQYF	TGCGCCAGCAGGGCGGGGTTTGGGCAAGAGACCCAGTACTTC
TRBD2	TRBJ2-2	-	14	TRBV19	CASRGLMNTGELFF	TGTGCCAGTCGGGGACTAATGAACACCGGGGAGCTGTTTTTT
-	TRBJ1-3	-	15	TRBV6-6	CASSYSGFSGNTIYF	TGTGCCAGCAGTTACTCCGGTTTCTCTGGAAACACCATATATTTT
-	TRBJ2-2	-	14	TRBV2	CASSRGLHTGELFF	TGTGCCAGCAGCCGGGGGTTGCACACCGGGGAGCTGTTTTTT
TRBD2	TRBJ2-5	-	14	TRBV5-1	CASSPGTRWITQYF	TGCGCCAGCAGCCCCGGGACTAGGTGGATAACCCAGTACTTC
TRBD2	TRBJ2-1	-	15	TRBV9	CASSSSSGRNNEQFF	TGTGCCAGCAGCTCAAGTAGCGGGAGGAACAATGAGCAGTTCTTC
TRBD1	TRBJ1-2	-	17	TRBV28	CASNDIGDSRTNYGYTF	TGTGCCAGCAATGATATCGGGGACAGCCGCACTAACTATGGCTACACCTTC
-	TRBJ2-7	-	13	TRBV10-3	CAIRADNTYEQYF	TGTGCCATCAGGGCGGATAATACCTACGAGCAGTACTTC
TRBD1	TRBJ1-1	-	15	TRBV27	CASSTSGQLNTEAFF	TGTGCCAGCAGTACCTCGGGACAGCTCAACACTGAAGCTTTCTTT